This T cell receptor beta chain originates from a study of blood T cell repertoires in COVID-19. Enrollees, about 18 to 95 years old, lived in about two dozen US areas. Cohorts were determined from participant-reported clinical history. TCRdb keeps only in-frame clones here, not all; method: immunoSEQ multiplex PCR. The sample has 250,000 to 300,000 clones; 85% to 90% are singletons. The clonotype was recovered from a man between 18 and 29 years old who had recovered from COVID-19. The sequencing sample was made of PBMCs or T cells enriched from blood (not recorded which).

As DNA, the CDR3 is TGTGCCAGCAGCTTCGTAGGGCGGGAGACACATGAGCAGTTCTTC. It yields the protein CASSFVGRETHEQFF. The V call is TRBV13, the J call TRBJ2-1, with TRBD2 identical over 7 bases. The J segment lost 8 bases and the V segment lost 3 bases, leaving 10 bases of the junction unmatched. Germline V CDR1 and CDR2: PRHDT, FYEKMQ (reference sequence). This CDR3 contains 15 residues.